A single sample is the source of the 16 T cell receptor beta chains below, sequenced in a study of vaccination effects on CD4 cells after COVID-19. Subsequent to a culture period of more than 9 days, CD4+ T cells were isolated. Two doses of BNT162b2 or mRNA-1273 vaccine were administered to participants. Their antigens remain unidentified. Generated by immunoSEQ multiplex PCR, the TCRdb table keeps only in-frame clones and is missing some. The repertoire holds approximately 60,000 clones, about 81% seen once, with around 4% in the top ten. The sequencing used CD4+ T cells from PBMCs cultured without peptide, collected after COVID-19 vaccination. All receptors come from a human donor who received a COVID-19 vaccine.

V gene TRBV7-2 combines with J gene TRBJ2-7; 7 bases map to TRBD2. CDR1 and CDR2 from the germline V gene are SGHTA and FQGNSA. V shed 4 bases, J shed 1 base, and the junction held 4 bases outside the gene matches. This CDR3 has 14 residues. The CDR3 is CASSSREASYEQYF. The CDR3 coding sequence is TGTGCCAGCAGCTCCCGGGAGGCTTCCTACGAGCAGTACTTC. The whole variable domain, filled in from reference TRBV7-2 and TRBJ2-7, reads GAGVSQSPSNKVTEKGKDVELRCDPISGHTALYWYRQSLGQGLEFLIYFQGNSAPDKSGLPSDRFSAERTGGSVSTLTIQRTQQEDSAVYLCASSSREASYEQYFGPGTRLTVT.

The chain joins TRBV7-2 to TRBJ1-1; D may be TRBD1 (5 bases). Germline loops: CDR1 SGHTA, CDR2 FQGNSA. The germline V and J ends were trimmed by 1 base and 3 bases, with 9 bases remaining between them. This CDR3 is 14 amino acids long. Here the CDR3 DNA reads TGTGCCAGCAGCTTAGGGGGGGGGTACACTGAAGCTTTCTTT. As protein: CASSLGGGYTEAFF.

This rearrangement joins TRBV11-2 to TRBJ2-5, with TRBD1 as a possible D gene (6 bases). Germline V gene data show CDR1 as SGHAT and CDR2 as FQNNGV. V shed 3 bases and J shed 5 bases, with 22 bases lying between them. The CDR3 totals 17 residues. The CDR3 nucleotides are TGTGCCAGCAGCTTGAGGGGGATCGGCGAAAGGAAGGAGACCCAGTACTTC. This sequence encodes CASSLRGIGERKETQYF.

This chain joins TRBV10-2 and TRBJ1-1; TRBD1 matches at 9 bases. Germline V gene lookup returns CDR1 WSHSY and CDR2 SAAADI. This CDR3 spans 17 amino acids. V was pared by 8 bases and J by 1 base, with 14 bases of the junction left unmatched. The CDR3 is CASQQGAILVTNTEAFF. DNA of the CDR3: TGCGCCAGCCAACAGGGGGCGATTCTTGTGACGAACACTGAAGCTTTCTTT.

This rearrangement joins TRBV4-2 to TRBJ2-2; D gene ambiguous. The CDR3 covers 14 residues. The ends were cut back, 0 bases at V and 6 bases at J, with 8 bases in the middle. Germline V gene lookup returns CDR1 LGHNA and CDR2 YNFKEQ. The CDR3 here is CASSQDQGSGELFF. CDR3 in DNA: TGTGCCAGCAGCCAAGATCAAGGTTCCGGGGAGCTGTTTTTT.

The chain recombines TRBV7-6 with TRBJ2-7; D may be TRBD2 (5 bases). With 4 bases removed from V and 6 bases from J, the gap between germline ends came to 13 bases. Germline CDR1 and CDR2: SGHVS and FNYEAQ. The CDR3 is 13 residues long. CDR3 sequence (DNA): TGTGCCAGCAGCTCCTATTCTACTAGCGAGCAGTACTTC. This sequence encodes CASSSYSTSEQYF.

This clone was detected a few times. J is TRBJ2-1 and V is TRBV5-1; D is uncertain. The CDR3 is made up of 16 amino acids. V was clipped by 0 bases and J by 0 bases, with 10 bases between them. Germline-derived CDR1 and CDR2 are SGHRS and YFSETQ. CDR3 residues: CASSLEARSSYNEQFF. CDR3 nucleotides: TGCGCCAGCAGCTTGGAAGCGAGGAGCTCCTACAATGAGCAGTTCTTC.

The chain joins TRBV6-1 to TRBJ1-1; D remains ambiguous. There are 14 residues in the CDR3. Germline CDR1 MNHNS, CDR2 SASEGT. Trimming cost V 2 bases and J 1 base, with 8 bases left between them. This chain's CDR3 is CASSELDKNTEAFF. The CDR3 DNA sequence: TGTGCCAGCAGTGAACTCGACAAGAACACTGAAGCTTTCTTT.

J is TRBJ2-3 and V is TRBV9; D not resolved. The CDR3 sequence is 13 residues long. Per the germline V gene, CDR1 is SGDLS and CDR2 is YYNGEE. The germline V and J ends were trimmed by 2 bases and 3 bases, with 7 bases remaining between them. CDR3 amino acids: CASSVWITDTQYF. The DNA for the CDR3 is TGTGCCAGCAGCGTCTGGATTACAGATACGCAGTATTTT. The full variable domain, rest sourced from reference TRBV9 and TRBJ2-3, is DSGVTQTPKHLITATGQRVTLRCSPRSGDLSVYWYQQSLDQGLQFLIQYYNGEERAKGNILERFSAQQFPDLHSELNLSSLELGDSALYFCASSVWITDTQYFGPGTRLTVL.

The chain couples TRBV11-3 to TRBJ2-7, with TRBD2 identical over 8 bases. Germline V gene data show CDR1 as SGHNT and CDR2 as YENEEA. V gave up 10 bases and J gave up 3 bases; unmatched junction bases: 14. This CDR3 is built from 15 residues. The CDR3 here is CAISTQAGDRYEQYF. CDR3 DNA sequence: TGTGCCATCTCGACACAAGCGGGGGACCGCTACGAGCAGTACTTC. The variable domain in full, completed from reference TRBV11-3 and TRBJ2-7, reads EAGVVQSPRYKIIEKKQPVAFWCNPISGHNTLYWYLQNLGQGPELLIRYENEEAVDDSQLPKDRFSAERLKGVDSTLKIQPAELGDSAVYLCAISTQAGDRYEQYFGPGTRLTVT.

In DNA, the CDR3 is TGTGCCATCAGTGGGGGGGCTGAGCAGCCCCAGCATTTT. Translated: CAISGGAEQPQHF. V and J are TRBV10-3 and TRBJ1-5; tentative D call: TRBD1 (6 bases). The CDR3 spans 13 residues. Trimming removed 4 bases from V and 7 bases from J, with 11 bases in between. From germline, CDR1 is ENHRY and CDR2 SYGVKD.

This chain's CDR3 is CASSLRLADKETQYF. The CDR3 DNA reads as TGTGCCAGCTCACTCAGACTAGCGGACAAAGAGACCCAGTACTTC. The chain joins TRBV18 to TRBJ2-5, with 9 bases matching TRBD2. The CDR3 runs to 15 residues. Germline V gene sequence: CDR1 KGHSH, CDR2 LQKENI. V lost 4 bases, J lost 3 bases, and 6 bases stayed unmatched.

This chain links TRBV30 with TRBJ2-1, with D uncertain. Per germline, CDR1 GTSNPN and CDR2 SVGIG (reference sequence). V gave up 5 bases and J gave up 0 bases, with 14 bases separating them. The CDR3 runs 15 residues. DNA of the CDR3: TGTGCCTGGGCGATTAGCCCGAGCTCCTACAATGAGCAGTTCTTC. Translated: CAWAISPSSYNEQFF.

The V call is TRBV2, the J call TRBJ1-5; D is ambiguous. The CDR3 length is 14 residues. Per germline, CDR1 SNHLY and CDR2 FYNNEI. V lost 1 base and J lost 0, with 4 bases in between. CDR3 sequence: CASSEGRSNQPQHF. CDR3 DNA: TGTGCCAGCAGTGAAGGCCGTAGCAATCAGCCCCAGCATTTT.

The V and J genes are TRBV19 and TRBJ2-1; 9 nucleotides align to TRBD2. CDR3 size: 15 residues. J was trimmed by 7 bases and V by 3 bases; bases with no gene match: 7. Germline CDR1 reads LNHDA; CDR2 reads SQIVND (reference sequence). This chain's CDR3 is CASSIRGTSRNEQFF. In DNA form, the CDR3 reads TGTGCCAGTAGTATCCGCGGGACTAGCAGGAATGAGCAGTTCTTC.

This chain joins TRBV18 and TRBJ1-2, with D unresolved. The V and J ends lost 5 bases and 6 bases respectively, with 10 bases between them. The CDR3 sequence is 12 residues long. Per germline, CDR1 KGHSH and CDR2 LQKENI. The CDR3 sequence is CASSGQRDGYTF. The CDR3 bases are TGTGCCAGCTCAGGGCAACGCGATGGCTACACCTTC.